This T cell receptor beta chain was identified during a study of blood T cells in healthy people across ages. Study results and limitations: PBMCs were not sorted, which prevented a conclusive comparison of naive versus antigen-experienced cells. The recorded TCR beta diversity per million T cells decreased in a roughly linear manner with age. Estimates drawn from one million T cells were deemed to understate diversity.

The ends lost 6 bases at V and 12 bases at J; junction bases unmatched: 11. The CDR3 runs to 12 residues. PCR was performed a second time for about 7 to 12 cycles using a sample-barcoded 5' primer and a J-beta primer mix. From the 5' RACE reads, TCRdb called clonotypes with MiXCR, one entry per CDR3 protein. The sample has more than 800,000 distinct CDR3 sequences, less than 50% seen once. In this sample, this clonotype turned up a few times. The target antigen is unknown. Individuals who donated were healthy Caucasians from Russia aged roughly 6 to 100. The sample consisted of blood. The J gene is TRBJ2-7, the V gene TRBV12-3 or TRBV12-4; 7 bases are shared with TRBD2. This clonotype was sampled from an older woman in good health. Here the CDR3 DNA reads TGTGCCAGCAGCTCCGTAGCGGGCCGGCGGTACTTC. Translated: CASSSVAGRRYF.